This TCR beta chain was found in a study of siplizumab effects on memory and regulatory T cells. The assay was immunoSEQ multiplex PCR, and TCRdb's table has in-frame clones only and misses some. The sample lists 50,000 to 75,000 clones; roughly 85% were seen once. V was trimmed by 2 bases and J by 3 bases, leaving 13 bases between them. Germline CDR1 reads LGHNA; CDR2 reads YNFKEQ. The CDR3 is 15 residues long. This receptor was identified in a human donor in good health. The chain carries TRBV4-2 and TRBJ1-2; no clear D gene. The sequenced material came from memory CD4+ T cells sorted from blood. The CDR3 region is CASSQQRDSYYGYTF. CDR3 bases: TGTGCCAGCAGCCAACAGCGGGATTCCTACTATGGCTACACCTTC.